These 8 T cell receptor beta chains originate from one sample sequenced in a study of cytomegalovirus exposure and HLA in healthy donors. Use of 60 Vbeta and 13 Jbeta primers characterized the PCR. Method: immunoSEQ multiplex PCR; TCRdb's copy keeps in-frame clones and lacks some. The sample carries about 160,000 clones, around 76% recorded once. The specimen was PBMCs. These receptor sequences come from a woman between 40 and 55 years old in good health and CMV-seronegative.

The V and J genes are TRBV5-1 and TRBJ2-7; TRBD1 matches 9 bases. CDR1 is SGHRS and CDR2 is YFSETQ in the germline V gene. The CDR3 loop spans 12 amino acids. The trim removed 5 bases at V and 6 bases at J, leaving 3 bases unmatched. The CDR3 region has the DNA TGCGCCAGCAGGGGACAGGGAGGCGAGCAGTACTTC. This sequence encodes CASRGQGGEQYF.

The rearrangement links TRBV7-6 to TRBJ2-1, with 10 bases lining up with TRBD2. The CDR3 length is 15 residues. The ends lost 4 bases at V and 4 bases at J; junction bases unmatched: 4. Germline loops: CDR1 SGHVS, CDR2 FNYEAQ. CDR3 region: CASSSLAGAYNEQFF. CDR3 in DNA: TGTGCCAGCAGCTCTCTAGCGGGGGCTTACAATGAGCAGTTCTTC.

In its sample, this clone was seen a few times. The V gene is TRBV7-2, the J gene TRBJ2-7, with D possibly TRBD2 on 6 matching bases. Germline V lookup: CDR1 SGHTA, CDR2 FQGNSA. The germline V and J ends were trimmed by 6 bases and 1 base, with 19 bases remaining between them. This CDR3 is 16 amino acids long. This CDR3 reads CASRSPDGLTSYEQYF. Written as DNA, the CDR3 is TGTGCCAGCAGGTCCCCCGATGGACTAACGTCCTACGAGCAGTACTTC.

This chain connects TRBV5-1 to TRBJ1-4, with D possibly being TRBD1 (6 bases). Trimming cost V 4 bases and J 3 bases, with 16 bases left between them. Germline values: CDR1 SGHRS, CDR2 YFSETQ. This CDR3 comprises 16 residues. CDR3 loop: CASSPFKDRPNEKLFF. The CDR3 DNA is TGCGCCAGCAGCCCTTTTAAGGACAGACCTAATGAAAAACTGTTTTTT.

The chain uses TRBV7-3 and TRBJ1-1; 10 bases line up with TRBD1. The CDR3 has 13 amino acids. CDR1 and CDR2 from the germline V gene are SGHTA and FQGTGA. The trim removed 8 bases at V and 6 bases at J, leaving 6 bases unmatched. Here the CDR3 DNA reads TGTGCCAGCGGCTCGGGACAGGGGCCTGAAGCTTTCTTT. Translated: CASGSGQGPEAFF.

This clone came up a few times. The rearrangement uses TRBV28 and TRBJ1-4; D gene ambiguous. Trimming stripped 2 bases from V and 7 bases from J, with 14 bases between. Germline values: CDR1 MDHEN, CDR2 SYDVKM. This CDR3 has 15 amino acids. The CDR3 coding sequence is TGTGCCAGCAGTTTACCTACAGCTTTTGGTGAAAAACTGTTTTTT. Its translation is CASSLPTAFGEKLFF.

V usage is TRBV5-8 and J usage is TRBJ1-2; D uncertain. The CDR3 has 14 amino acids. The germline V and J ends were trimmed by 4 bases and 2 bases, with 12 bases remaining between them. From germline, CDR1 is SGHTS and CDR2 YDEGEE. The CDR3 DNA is TGTGCCAGCAGCCCGAGGAGAGGGAACTATGGCTACACCTTC. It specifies CASSPRRGNYGYTF. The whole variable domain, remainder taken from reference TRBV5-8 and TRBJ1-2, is EAGVTQSPTHLIKTRGQQATLRCSPISGHTSVYWYQQALGLGLQFLLWYDEGEERNRGNFPPRFSGRQFPNYSSELNVNALELEDSALYLCASSPRRGNYGYTFGSGTRLTVV.

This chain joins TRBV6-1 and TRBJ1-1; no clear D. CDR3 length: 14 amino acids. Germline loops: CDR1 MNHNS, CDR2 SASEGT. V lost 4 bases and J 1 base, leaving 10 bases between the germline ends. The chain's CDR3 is CASSVRVGNTEAFF. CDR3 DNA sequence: TGTGCCAGCAGTGTGCGGGTGGGGAACACTGAAGCTTTCTTT.